This TCR beta chain was found in a study of T-cell memory formation after mild COVID-19. Study in general: TCR clustering was largely donor specific. Study observations and caveats: CD4+ bias marked clones expanding day 15 to 37, unlike balanced contracting clones. Contracting CD8+ clones were enriched in EMRA, CD4+ mainly in CM and EM.

In germline, CDR1 is SGDLS, CDR2 YYNGEE. The CDR3 runs to 14 residues. V lost 3 bases to trimming and J lost 5 bases; unmatched junction nucleotides: 4. TCRdb re-called the 5' RACE reads through MiXCR, storing one row per CDR3 protein. The sample holds under 200,000 distinct CDR3 sequences, about an eighth seen once. Note on this clonotype: Antigen unknown.

J is TRBJ2-5 and V is TRBV9, with 10 nucleotides matching TRBD1. The sequenced sample consisted of PBMCs or a T cell subset sorted from them (not recorded which). The source of this sequence is a man in his late teens or twenties who had mild COVID-19 (a few samples of this study predate the infection). Cell type and time point are not known. The CDR3 here is CASSAGQGRETQYF. CDR3 bases: TGTGCCAGCAGCGCGGGACAGGGGAGGGAGACCCAGTACTTC.